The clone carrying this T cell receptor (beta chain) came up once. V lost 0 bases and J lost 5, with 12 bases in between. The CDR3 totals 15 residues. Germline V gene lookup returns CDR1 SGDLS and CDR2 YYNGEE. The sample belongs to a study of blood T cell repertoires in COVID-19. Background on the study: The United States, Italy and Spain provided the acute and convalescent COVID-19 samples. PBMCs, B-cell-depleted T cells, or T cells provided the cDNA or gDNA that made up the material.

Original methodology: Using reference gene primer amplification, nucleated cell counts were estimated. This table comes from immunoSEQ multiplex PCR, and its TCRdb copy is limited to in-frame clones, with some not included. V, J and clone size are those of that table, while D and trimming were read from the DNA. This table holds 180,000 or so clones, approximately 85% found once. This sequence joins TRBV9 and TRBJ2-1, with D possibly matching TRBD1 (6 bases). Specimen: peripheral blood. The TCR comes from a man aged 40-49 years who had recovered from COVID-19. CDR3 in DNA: TGTGCCAGCAGCGTAGGGCCGGACAGAAACAATGAGCAGTTCTTC. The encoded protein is CASSVGPDRNNEQFF. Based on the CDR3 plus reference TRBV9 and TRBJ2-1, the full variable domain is DSGVTQTPKHLITATGQRVTLRCSPRSGDLSVYWYQQSLDQGLQFLIQYYNGEERAKGNILERFSAQQFPDLHSELNLSSLELGDSALYFCASSVGPDRNNEQFFGPGTRLTVL.